This TCR beta chain was obtained from a study of blood T cell repertoires in COVID-19 (dated by TCRdb to 2020 to 2022). Regarding the research as a whole: Collaborator samples came from the United States, Italy and Spain and covered acute and convalescent phases of COVID-19. The material from the prospective study consisted of cDNA or gDNA derived from T cells, B-cell-depleted T cells, or PBMCs. Subjects who had been exposed to COVID-19, were actively infected with it, or had recovered from it provided the deeply sampled blood TCRbeta repertoires that made up the dataset. The repertoires were made available in a free public database intended to serve as a resource for research on the immune response to SARS-CoV-2. The samples were drawn from two sources: the first 160 participants of the ongoing ImmuneRACE study, and 1,000 to 1,500 subjects contributed by 6 global collaborators. A de-identified subject ID, COVID-19 status, age in years and sex were almost always included in the sample metadata. Where available, HLA class I and class II types were obtained from metadata supplied by the sample provider rather than from assay-based typing. The research as a whole found: Clinical and demographic metadata were provided uncurated, with the amount varying by source and participant.

V has 3 bases trimmed and J has 2 bases trimmed; junction bases matching no gene number 4. CDR3 length: 16 amino acids, cysteine to phenylalanine. Here the CDR3 DNA is all that survives: 48 bases in frame from base 1. For CDR1 and CDR2, the germline V gene lists KGHDR and SFDVKD. This clone has just a few counts. Its antigen is not yet known. No base quality values were provided; no much bigger clone lies one nucleotide off. One collaborating source in Seattle enrolled patients while the patients were actively infected and followed the patients over time throughout the course of disease. Whole blood was collected in K2EDTA tubes by collaborating institutions according to the institutions' own protocols. For TCRbeta analysis, collaborators shipped samples in one of three forms: frozen whole blood, isolated PBMCs, or DNA extracted from either of those sample types. TCRbeta CDR3 regions were amplified from genomic DNA using the immunoSEQ Assay, a bias-controlled multiplex PCR. On the study's bioinformatics: The number of nucleated cells in each sample was estimated from the amplification of reference gene primers within the assay. Sequence reads were collapsed and filtered to measure the absolute abundance of every unique TCRbeta CDR3 rearrangement. For each sample, productive Simpson clonality was calculated as the square root of Simpson's diversity index over productive rearrangements. This immuneACCESS table, as held by TCRdb, lists in-frame sequences with V and J called but not all clones. Of the missing ones, under half trace to an unresolved V gene in checked studies; the others have no known cause. V and J calls and clone size are those listed in that table; D and trimming were worked out from the DNA. Within this sample are around 300,000 clones, with 65% to 90% of them counted one time only. Around 13% of the sample comes from the top ten.

The TCR comes from a woman between 65 and 79 years old with COVID-19, enrolled during active disease. The sequence is built from TRBV24-1 and TRBJ2-1, with 9 central nucleotides matching TRBD1. Material for sequencing was peripheral blood. DNA sequence: TGTGCCACCAGTGATCAGGACAGGGGAACCTACAATGAGCAGTTCTTC. Translated, this is CATSDQDRGTYNEQFF.